This TCR beta chain was sequenced during a study of T cells expressing NK-cell markers. This CDR3 region has 16 residues. Looked up from germline, CDR1 is SGHRS and CDR2 is YFSETQ. TCRdb re-analyzed the 5' RACE reads; it lists each CDR3 protein once, without DNA. Its listing shows 550,000 or so distinct CDR3 sequences. The V gene is TRBV5-1, the J gene TRBJ1-3. Sequencing was done on a sample of blood T cells: a sorted CD56 or NKG2C T cell subset, CD4+ or CD8+ T cells, or bulk PBMC T cells (not recorded which). The sequence was collected from a man between 18 and 29 years old in good health. CDR3 protein: CASTSGPLGSGNTIYF.